This note documents a single T cell receptor beta chain sequence. Its antigen has not been determined. Base qualities are not at hand, and no much larger clone is one base apart. The data were produced on an Illumina HiSeq 1500. Through fastp at Q25 and MiXCR, TCRdb rebuilt clones from the public reads, retaining in-frame beta chains. Entries are consolidated by CDR3 protein sequence, retaining the most common genes and DNA. The sample includes some 440,000 distinct CDR3 sequences, with 31% observed a single time. The ten largest clones capture approximately 15% of the sample. This sample is drawn from a study of T cell repertoires in cytomegalovirus infection (dated by TCRdb to about 2019). Some background on the complete study: The HLA type of each donor mattered for the analysis, because public TCR beta signatures pointed to carriage of CMV infection along with the matching HLA type.

The CDR3 starts with the cysteine, ends with the phenylalanine, and has 17 residues. The CDR3 DNA has 51 bases and is translated from base 1. For this chain, trimming is 8 bases at the V end and 0 bases at the J end, and the number of junction bases without a gene match is 7. CDR1 and CDR2, looked up from the germline V gene, are MGHDK and SYGVNS. General conclusions and limits of the study: In both this cohort and an independent roughly 400-donor cohort, the cumulative frequency of public TCR beta family members distinguished carriers of CMV infection plus the relevant HLA type. The ex vivo response was dominated by HLA-C-restricted CMV-specific TCR beta clonotypes, and the single most frequent clonotype in two of eight donors was supplied by these HLA-C-restricted clonotypes.

Input material: PBMCs. The receptor's source is a human donor in good health (CMV status not recorded). Some clones in this sample may be carry-over from other donors' samples. The sequence joins TRBV25-1 to TRBJ2-2; the junction holds 12 bases that match TRBD1. This receptor has the CDR3 CASHPGQGAPNTGELFF. The bases are TGTGCCAGCCACCCGGGACAGGGGGCGCCGAACACCGGGGAGCTGTTTTTT.